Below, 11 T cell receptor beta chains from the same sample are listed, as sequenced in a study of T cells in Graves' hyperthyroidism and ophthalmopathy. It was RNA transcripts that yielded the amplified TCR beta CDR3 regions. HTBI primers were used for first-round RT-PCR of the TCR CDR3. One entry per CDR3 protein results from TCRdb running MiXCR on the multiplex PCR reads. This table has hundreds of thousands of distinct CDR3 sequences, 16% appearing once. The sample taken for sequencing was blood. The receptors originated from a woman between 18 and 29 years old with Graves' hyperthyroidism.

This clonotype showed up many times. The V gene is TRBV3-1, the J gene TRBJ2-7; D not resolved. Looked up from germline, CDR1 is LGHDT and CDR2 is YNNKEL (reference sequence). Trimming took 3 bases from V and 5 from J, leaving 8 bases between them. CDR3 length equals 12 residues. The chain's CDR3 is CASSHLGDEQYF. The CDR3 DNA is TGTGCCAGCAGCCATCTGGGCGACGAGCAGTACTTC.

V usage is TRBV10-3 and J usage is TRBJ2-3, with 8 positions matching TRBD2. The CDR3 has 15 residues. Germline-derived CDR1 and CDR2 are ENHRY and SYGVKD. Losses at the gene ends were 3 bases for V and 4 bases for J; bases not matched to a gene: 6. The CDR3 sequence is CAISDVGGAADTQYF. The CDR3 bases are TGTGCCATCAGTGACGTCGGGGGGGCGGCAGATACGCAGTATTTT.

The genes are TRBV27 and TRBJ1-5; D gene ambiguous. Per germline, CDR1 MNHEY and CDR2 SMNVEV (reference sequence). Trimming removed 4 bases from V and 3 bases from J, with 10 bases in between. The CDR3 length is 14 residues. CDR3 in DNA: TGTGCCAGCAGTTCCCCAGTACTCAATCAGCCCCAGCATTTT. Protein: CASSSPVLNQPQHF.

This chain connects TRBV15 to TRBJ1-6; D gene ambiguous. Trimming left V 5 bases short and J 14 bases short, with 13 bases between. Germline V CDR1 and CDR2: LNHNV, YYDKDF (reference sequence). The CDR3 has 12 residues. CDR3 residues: CATSGSRRALHF. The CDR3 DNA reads TGTGCCACCAGCGGAAGTCGGAGGGCCCTCCACTTT.

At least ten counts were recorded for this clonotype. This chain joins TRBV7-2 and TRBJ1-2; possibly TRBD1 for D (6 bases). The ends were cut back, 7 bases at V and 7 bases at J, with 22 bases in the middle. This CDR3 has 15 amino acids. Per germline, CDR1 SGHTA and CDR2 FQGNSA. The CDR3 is CASTPVVGATRGYTF. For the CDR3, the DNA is TGTGCCAGCACCCCTGTGGTGGGGGCAACTCGTGGCTACACCTTC.

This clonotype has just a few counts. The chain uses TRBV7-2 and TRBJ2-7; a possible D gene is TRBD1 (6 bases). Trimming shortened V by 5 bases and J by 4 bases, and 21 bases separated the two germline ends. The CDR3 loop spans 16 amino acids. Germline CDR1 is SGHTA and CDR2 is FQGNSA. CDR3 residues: CASSQGLGGRFYEQYF. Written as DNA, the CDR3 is TGTGCCAGCAGCCAGGGGCTTGGGGGCCGCTTTTACGAGCAGTACTTC.

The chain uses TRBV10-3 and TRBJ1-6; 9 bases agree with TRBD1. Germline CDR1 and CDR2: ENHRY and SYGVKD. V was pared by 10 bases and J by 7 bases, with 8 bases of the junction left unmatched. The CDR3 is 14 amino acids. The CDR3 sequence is CATQQGAGNSPLHF. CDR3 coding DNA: TGTGCCACCCAACAGGGGGCGGGAAATTCACCCCTCCACTTT.

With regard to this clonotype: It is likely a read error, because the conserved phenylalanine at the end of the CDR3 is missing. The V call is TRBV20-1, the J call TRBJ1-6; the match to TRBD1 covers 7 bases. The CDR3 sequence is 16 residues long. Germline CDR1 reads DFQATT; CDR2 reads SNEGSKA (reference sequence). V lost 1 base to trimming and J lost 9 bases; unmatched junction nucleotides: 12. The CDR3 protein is CSARAFKGAFGSPLHL. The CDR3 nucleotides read TGCAGTGCTAGAGCCTTCAAGGGGGCCTTTGGTTCACCCCTCCACCTT.

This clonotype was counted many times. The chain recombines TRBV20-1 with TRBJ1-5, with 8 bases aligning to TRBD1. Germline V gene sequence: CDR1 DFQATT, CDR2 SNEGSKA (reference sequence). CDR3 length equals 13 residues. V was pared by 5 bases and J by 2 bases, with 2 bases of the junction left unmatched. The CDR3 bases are TGCAGTGCTGGACAGGGCCGCAATCAGCCCCAGCATTTT. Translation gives CSAGQGRNQPQHF.

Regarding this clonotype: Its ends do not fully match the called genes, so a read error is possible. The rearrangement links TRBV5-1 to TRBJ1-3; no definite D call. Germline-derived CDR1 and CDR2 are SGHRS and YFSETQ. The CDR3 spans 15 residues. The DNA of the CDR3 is TGCGCCAGCAGCTTGGGGACCGGCGCTGGAAACACCACATATTTT. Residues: CASSLGTGAGNTTYF.

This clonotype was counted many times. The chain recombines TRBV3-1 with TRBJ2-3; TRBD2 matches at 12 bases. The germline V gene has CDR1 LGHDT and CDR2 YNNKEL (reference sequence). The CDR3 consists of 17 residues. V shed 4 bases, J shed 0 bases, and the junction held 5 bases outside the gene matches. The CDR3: CASSRGLAGTSTDTQYF. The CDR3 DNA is TGTGCCAGCAGCCGAGGACTAGCGGGAACTAGCACAGATACGCAGTATTTT.